Below, one TCR beta chain is given with its context. Its antigen is still unknown. Germline lookup yields CDR1 SGHAT and CDR2 FQNNGV. This CDR3 is built from 15 residues. V lost 1 base and J 4 bases, leaving 12 bases between the germline ends. These data come from a study of T-cell memory formation after mild COVID-19. The study's findings and limits: Proof of SARS-CoV-2 specificity was absent for the second-wave clones that crested on day 37.

TCRdb re-derived calls from the 5' RACE reads in MiXCR, one entry per CDR3 protein. This sample has hundreds of thousands of distinct CDR3 sequences; roughly 17% occur once, and the top ten carry approximately 3.6%. This rearrangement joins TRBV11-2 to TRBJ2-3; D is perhaps TRBD2 (6 bases). This TCR came from a man aged 18 to 30 who had mild COVID-19 (a few samples of this study predate the infection). Cell type and time point are not known. Sequencing used PBMCs or a T cell subset sorted from them (not recorded which). The CDR3 region is CASSLVASDADTQYF. The CDR3, as DNA: TGTGCCAGCAGCTTAGTGGCTAGCGACGCAGATACGCAGTATTTT.